Below, one T cell receptor beta chain is given with its context. What it recognizes is unknown. This specimen belongs to a study of T cells after yellow fever vaccination. About the research overall: SMART-Seq v4 Ultra Low Input served to prepare low-cell-number fractions.

V lost 5 bases, J lost 2 bases, and 12 bases lay in between. This CDR3 spans 14 amino acids. The germline CDR1 and CDR2 sequences are SGHRS and YFSETQ. Study-wide findings and caveats: On re-exposure, the response was weaker but peaked faster, at day 5 versus 15. Of the clonotypes, a small share occurred in both CD4 and CD8 compartments. Most primary-vaccination clones recurred post-booster (roughly 96% CD4, 88% CD8).

TCRdb reanalysed the 5' RACE reads using MiXCR and keeps one entry per CDR3 protein. The table lists 250,000 to 350,000 distinct CDR3 sequences, 3.5% to 5% of them singletons. This sequence originates from a man younger than 35 who received the YFV17D yellow fever vaccine. This chain links TRBV5-1 with TRBJ2-3; D gene unclear. The material sequenced was PBMCs, taken 15 days after the yellow fever booster vaccination. CDR3 sequence: CASRLTKFTDTQYF. In nucleotides, the CDR3 is TGCGCCAGCAGACTGACCAAATTCACAGATACGCAGTATTTT.